This T cell receptor (beta chain) was obtained from a study of T cell responses to AZD1222 COVID-19 vaccine. General study findings and limits: Along spike, vaccine-associated CD4 TCRs were found throughout, with dominance at 160-218 and 743-854. Females made up more of the donors, who were largely white British, and clonal diversity may have come out too low. Following two doses of AZD1222, Spike-specific TCR breadth and depth rose. The peak T cell response came first, and repertoires were sampled only after it.

TCRdb's table, derived via immunoSEQ multiplex PCR, lists solely in-frame clones and lacks some. The sample includes approximately 140,000 clones, approximately 95% seen only once; the top ten take approximately 0.96%. Worth noting for this clone: Its specificity is unknown.

The sequencing here drew on peripheral blood, taken on day 0 of MenACWY control vaccination. The clonotype was recovered from an adult in good health.

The CDR3 DNA reads as TGTGCCAGCAGCCAAGAGTTCCAGTCCTACGAGCAGTACTTC. This gives the protein CASSQEFQSYEQYF. The rearrangement uses TRBV3-1 (or the pseudogene TRBV3-2) and TRBJ2-7; D ambiguous. V lost 0 bases and J lost 1, with 7 bases in between. This CDR3 comprises 14 residues. Germline loops: CDR1 LGHDT, CDR2 YNNKEL (reference sequence).